The clone carrying this T cell receptor beta chain has just one count. From germline, CDR1 is SGHAT and CDR2 FQNNGV. The CDR3 spans 16 residues. V lost 2 bases to trimming and J lost 1 base; unmatched junction nucleotides: 4. This entry is derived from a study of blood T cell repertoires in COVID-19. Study as a whole: In each case, the material was cDNA or gDNA derived from T cells, B-cell-depleted T cells, or PBMCs.

In the authors' workflow: Estimates of nucleated cell counts were drawn from the amplification of reference gene primers. The repertoire was sequenced with immunoSEQ multiplex PCR; TCRdb's copy has only in-frame clones and lacks some. V and J calls and clone size follow that table, whereas D and trimming were derived from the DNA. The repertoire holds roughly 190,000 clones, with about four fifths as singletons. The source is a human donor with acute or convalescent COVID-19. The donor label of this sample is uncertain. Sequences were obtained from peripheral blood. This chain connects TRBV11-2 to TRBJ2-2; 7 bases agree with TRBD1. Here the CDR3 DNA reads TGTGCCAGCAGCTTATTCAGACAGGGGAACACCGGGGAGCTGTTTTTT. Translated, it gives CASSLFRQGNTGELFF. Variable domain in full (rest from reference TRBV11-2 and TRBJ2-2): EAGVAQSPRYKIIEKRQSVAFWCNPISGHATLYWYQQILGQGPKLLIQFQNNGVVDDSQLPKDRFSAERLKGVDSTLKIQPAKLEDSAVYLCASSLFRQGNTGELFFGEGSRLTVL.